Listed here are 16 T cell receptor beta chains from one sample, sequenced in a study of blood T cell repertoires in COVID-19. The assay was immunoSEQ multiplex PCR, and TCRdb's table has in-frame clones only and misses some. This table has tens of thousands of clones, roughly four fifths appearing once. Material: peripheral blood. These receptors were obtained from a man aged 30 to 39 with COVID-19, enrolled during active disease.

This CDR3 reads CASSTSMNTEAFF. CDR3 nucleotide sequence: TGTGCCAGTAGTACCAGTATGAACACTGAAGCTTTCTTT. V usage is TRBV19 and J usage is TRBJ1-1; D uncertain. V was cut by 4 bases and J by 0 bases, with 6 bases left in between. Germline lookup yields CDR1 LNHDA and CDR2 SQIVND (reference sequence). The CDR3 length is 13 residues.

The rearrangement links TRBV5-6 to TRBJ1-1; D gene uncertain. This CDR3 has 14 amino acids. CDR1 and CDR2 (germline): SGHDT, YYEEEE. V lost 4 bases to trimming and J lost 4 bases, with 14 bases between them. The CDR3 DNA is TGTGCCAGCAGCCCCATAGGGAGGAGCACTGAAGCTTTCTTT. It codes for CASSPIGRSTEAFF.

The chain links TRBV10-3 to TRBJ2-3, with 10 bases lining up with TRBD2. Germline CDR1 ENHRY, CDR2 SYGVKD. Trimming at V came to 0 bases and at J to 4 bases, leaving 1 base not matched to a gene. This CDR3 spans 15 amino acids. The CDR3, as DNA: TGTGCCATCAGTGAGTCAGCGGGAGGGCCAGATACGCAGTATTTT. Encoded protein: CAISESAGGPDTQYF.

This clone was found once. The chain employs TRBV19 and TRBJ1-5, with TRBD1 as a possible D gene (5 bases). Trimming removed 6 bases at V and 7 bases at J, with 19 bases between. The CDR3 is made up of 15 amino acids. Germline V gene sequence: CDR1 LNHDA, CDR2 SQIVND (reference sequence). The CDR3 DNA reads TGTGCCAGTAGCCCGAATGCAGGGAACGGGCAGCCCCAGCATTTT. It is translated as CASSPNAGNGQPQHF.

This chain joins TRBV19 and TRBJ2-2, with TRBD2 matching 8 bases. Trimming at V came to 3 bases and at J to 7 bases, leaving 7 bases not matched to a gene. The CDR3 sequence is 15 residues long. Germline V CDR1 and CDR2: LNHDA, SQIVND (reference sequence). CDR3 DNA sequence: TGTGCCAGTAGTATCCAGCGGGAGATCGTCGGGGAGCTGTTTTTT. Its translation: CASSIQREIVGELFF.

The gene calls are TRBV15 and TRBJ1-3, with D perhaps matching TRBD1 (6 bases). The CDR3 totals 14 residues. CDR1 and CDR2 from the germline V gene are LNHNV and YYDKDF (reference sequence). V was cut by 4 bases and J by 2 bases, with 9 bases left in between. The CDR3 nucleotides read TGTGCCACCAGCAAACAGGGTGCTGGAAACACCATATATTTT. Translated: CATSKQGAGNTIYF.

In its sample, this clone was seen a few times. The rearrangement links TRBV6-2 or TRBV6-3 to TRBJ2-3; no definite D call. Germline V gene sequence: CDR1 MNHEY, CDR2 SVGEGT. The CDR3 covers 15 residues. Deletions cut 2 bases from V and 3 bases from J, with 12 bases between. CDR3 sequence reads: CASSYRLAATDTQYF. CDR3 nucleotides: TGTGCCAGCAGTTACCGTTTGGCGGCTACAGATACGCAGTATTTT.

V is TRBV9 and J is TRBJ2-1; 7 nucleotides line up with TRBD2. CDR3 length: 16 amino acids. J was trimmed by 8 bases and V by 3 bases; bases with no gene match: 14. Per the germline V gene, CDR1 is SGDLS and CDR2 is YYNGEE. CDR3 sequence reads: CASSAPALAGVHEQFF. CDR3 nucleotide sequence: TGTGCCAGCAGCGCCCCCGCCCTTGCGGGAGTCCATGAGCAGTTCTTC.

This rearrangement joins TRBV19 to TRBJ1-5; D is uncertain. The length of the CDR3 is 14 residues. Trimming stripped 7 bases from V and 9 bases from J, with 19 bases between. Germline V gene sequence: CDR1 LNHDA, CDR2 SQIVND (reference sequence). CDR3 nucleotide sequence: TGTGCCAGTAAAATGGGATCGGGATCACCGCCCCAGCATTTT. Translation gives CASKMGSGSPPQHF.

This rearrangement joins TRBV11-2 to TRBJ1-4; D unclear. The CDR3 has 11 amino acids. The V gene's germline CDR1 is SGHAT and CDR2 FQNNGV. Trimming cost V 7 bases and J 8 bases, with 8 bases left between them. CDR3 loop: CASTRGEKLFF. In nucleotides, the CDR3 is TGTGCCAGCACTCGTGGCGAAAAACTGTTTTTT.

Here the CDR3 reads CASSTPGTDYEQYF. CDR3 coding DNA: TGTGCCAGCAGTACCCCCGGGACAGACTACGAGCAGTACTTC. V is TRBV28 and J is TRBJ2-7, with TRBD1 matching 7 bases. CDR3 length equals 14 residues. Germline values: CDR1 MDHEN, CDR2 SYDVKM. J lost 3 bases, V lost 5 bases, and 7 bases had no gene match.

The V call is TRBV2, the J call TRBJ2-7; TRBD2 might be the D (5 bases). V dropped 5 bases and J dropped 7 bases, with 12 bases sitting between them. Germline V gene sequence: CDR1 SNHLY, CDR2 FYNNEI. The CDR3 runs 12 residues. CDR3 sequence (DNA): TGTGCCAGCAGTTTTGGGTCGGGGGAGCAGTACTTC. It specifies CASSFGSGEQYF. Full variable domain (remainder filled in from reference TRBV2 and TRBJ2-7): EPEVTQTPSHQVTQMGQEVILRCVPISNHLYFYWYRQILGQKVEFLVSFYNNEISEKSEIFDDQFSVERPDGSNFTLKIRSTKLEDSAMYFCASSFGSGEQYFGPGTRLTVT.

This sequence joins TRBV6-5 and TRBJ1-3; the D gene is possibly TRBD1 (6 bases). Trimming left V 8 bases short and J 4 bases short, with 12 bases between. The CDR3 runs 13 residues. In germline, CDR1 is MNHEY, CDR2 SVGAGI. CDR3 amino acids: CASLEGVGNTIYF. Here the CDR3 DNA reads TGTGCCAGCCTTGAGGGGGTCGGAAACACCATATATTTT.

This clone was counted a single time. V and J are TRBV10-3 and TRBJ1-2, with 9 bases fitting TRBD1. Per germline, CDR1 ENHRY and CDR2 SYGVKD. The V gene end was trimmed by 10 bases and the J gene end by 2 bases; junction bases not matched to a gene: 11. This CDR3 has 15 amino acids. The CDR3: CASTGQGTANYGYTF. The CDR3 nucleotides read TGTGCCAGCACGGGACAGGGTACCGCCAACTATGGCTACACCTTC.

This rearrangement joins TRBV15 to TRBJ2-3, with 8 nucleotides matching TRBD2. With 8 bases clipped from V and 6 bases from J, the junction kept 13 bases outside the gene matches. CDR3 length: 15 residues. Germline V lookup: CDR1 LNHNV, CDR2 YYDKDF (reference sequence). This chain's CDR3 is CATSEVAGPRDTQYF. DNA of the CDR3: TGTGCCACCTCAGAGGTAGCGGGACCAAGGGATACGCAGTATTTT.

The chain recombines TRBV28 with TRBJ1-2; D not certain. In germline, CDR1 is MDHEN, CDR2 SYDVKM. The V and J ends lost 3 bases and 0 bases respectively, with 8 bases between them. The CDR3 covers 14 residues. The CDR3 loop is CASSFMASNYGYTF. CDR3 nucleotides: TGTGCCAGCAGTTTTATGGCTTCTAACTATGGCTACACCTTC.